What follows are 23 T cell receptor beta chains derived from one specimen sequenced in a study of cytomegalovirus exposure and HLA in healthy donors. With 60 Vbeta and 13 Jbeta primers, the PCR was carried out. Clones were read by immunoSEQ multiplex PCR, and TCRdb kept only the in-frame ones, dropping some. The sample includes 150,000 to 200,000 clones, 65% to 80% of them seen just once. Sample: PBMCs. These receptors originate from a man aged 35 to 55 in good health and CMV-seronegative.

This clone was observed a handful of times. The chain has TRBV5-6 and TRBJ1-1, with 10 bases identical to TRBD1. Trimming cost V 3 bases and J 4 bases; bases outside gene matches: 0. Germline V gene lookup returns CDR1 SGHDT and CDR2 YYEEEE. The CDR3 is made up of 13 amino acids. The CDR3 region has the DNA TGTGCCAGCAGCTGGACAGGGGGCACTGAAGCTTTCTTT. Its protein product is CASSWTGGTEAFF.

The rearrangement uses TRBV7-8 and TRBJ2-1; 11 nucleotides align to TRBD2. Germline CDR1 reads SGHVS; CDR2 reads FQNEAQ. The CDR3 is made up of 15 amino acids. V was pared by 8 bases and J by 1 base, with 4 bases of the junction left unmatched. CDR3 loop: CASEASGGSYNEQFF. The CDR3 nucleotides read TGTGCCAGCGAGGCTAGCGGGGGGTCCTACAATGAGCAGTTCTTC.

This clone appeared a few times. This sequence joins TRBV30 and TRBJ2-2; D is unresolved. This CDR3 region has 15 residues. V was shortened by 0 bases and J by 4 bases, with 12 bases between the two germline ends. Germline-derived CDR1 and CDR2 are GTSNPN and SVGIG (reference sequence). The CDR3 reads CAWSVLAWSTGELFF. The CDR3 DNA follows: TGTGCCTGGAGTGTATTGGCCTGGAGCACCGGGGAGCTGTTTTTT.

This clone was recorded a few times. V is TRBV5-1 and J is TRBJ2-2; D possibly corresponds to TRBD2 (6 bases). Germline CDR1 reads SGHRS; CDR2 reads YFSETQ. Trimming shortened V by 1 base and J by 4 bases, and 14 bases separated the two germline ends. The CDR3 consists of 16 residues. The CDR3 DNA reads as TGCGCCAGCAGCTTGCAGGCTGCGGGGAGCACCGGGGAGCTGTTTTTT. It is translated as CASSLQAAGSTGELFF.

CDR3 in amino acids: CASSPRPQGPNTGELFF. CDR3 nucleotides: TGTGCCAGCAGCCCACGTCCACAGGGACCGAACACCGGGGAGCTGTTTTTT. The J gene is TRBJ2-2, the V gene TRBV7-8; possibly TRBD1 for D (6 bases). The V end was cut by 5 bases, the J end by 0 bases, with 16 bases between. The CDR3 contains 17 residues. Looked up from germline, CDR1 is SGHVS and CDR2 is FQNEAQ.

In this sample, this clone turned up once. CDR3 in amino acids: CASSTSGGSGEKLFF. CDR3 DNA: TGTGCCAGCAGCACATCAGGGGGCTCGGGAGAAAAACTGTTTTTT. J is TRBJ1-4 and V is TRBV7-2; 8 bases match TRBD1. The CDR3 extends over 15 amino acids. In germline, CDR1 is SGHTA, CDR2 FQGNSA. Trimming took 5 bases from V and 8 from J; bases not matched to a gene: 10.

CDR3 protein: CSARTGETQYF. The CDR3 DNA is TGCAGTGCTCGGACAGGGGAGACCCAGTACTTC. The chain uses TRBV20-1 and TRBJ2-5; 8 nucleotides align to TRBD1. The CDR3 runs 11 residues. Germline assignment: CDR1 DFQATT and CDR2 SNEGSKA (reference sequence). V shed 5 bases and J 5 bases; nucleotides not matched to a gene: 1.

The rearrangement joins TRBV27 to TRBJ2-7, with D possibly being TRBD1 (6 bases). Trimming removed 4 bases from V and 0 bases from J, with 16 bases in between. The germline V gene has CDR1 MNHEY and CDR2 SMNVEV (reference sequence). The CDR3 has 16 amino acids. This CDR3 is CASSSMTGKSSYEQYF. CDR3 DNA sequence: TGTGCCAGCAGTTCCATGACAGGAAAGAGCTCCTACGAGCAGTACTTC.

The chain combines TRBV19 with TRBJ1-2; D is ambiguous. V dropped 6 bases and J dropped 3 bases, with 11 bases sitting between them. The CDR3 totals 13 residues. Germline loops: CDR1 LNHDA, CDR2 SQIVND (reference sequence). CDR3 amino acids: CASSLSGYYGYTF. Written as DNA, the CDR3 is TGTGCCAGTAGCCTCTCGGGGTACTATGGCTACACCTTC.

This clone was seen a handful of times. This chain connects TRBV7-2 to TRBJ2-2, with TRBD2 as a possible D gene (6 bases). Deletions cut 3 bases from V and 5 bases from J, with 7 bases between. The CDR3 loop spans 13 amino acids. Germline CDR1 is SGHTA and CDR2 is FQGNSA. CDR3 sequence (DNA): TGTGCCAGCAGCTTGGGGAGGACCGGGGAGCTGTTTTTT. Its protein product is CASSLGRTGELFF.

The V call is TRBV5-6, the J call TRBJ2-1; maybe TRBD1 (6 bases). Germline lookup yields CDR1 SGHDT and CDR2 YYEEEE. CDR3 length equals 17 residues. V was clipped by 4 bases and J by 1 base, with 18 bases between them. For the CDR3, the DNA is TGTGCCAGCAGCCTCTACAGGGTAGGTGGGTCCTACAATGAGCAGTTCTTC. Translating it yields CASSLYRVGGSYNEQFF.

The table lists this clone with a few counts. The chain has TRBV4-2 and TRBJ1-2; TRBD1 aligns across 9 bases. The CDR3 consists of 14 residues. V gave up 7 bases and J gave up 3 bases; unmatched junction bases: 6. Germline V gives CDR1 LGHNA, CDR2 YNFKEQ. The CDR3 loop reads CASTPDRGDYGYTF. As DNA, the CDR3 is TGTGCCAGCACCCCTGACAGGGGGGACTATGGCTACACCTTC.

The genes are TRBV6-1 and TRBJ1-5; D unresolved. The CDR3 has 15 amino acids. V was clipped by 2 bases and J by 0 bases, with 8 bases between them. Germline-derived CDR1 and CDR2 are MNHNS and SASEGT. The CDR3 spells CASSEWSYSNQPQHF. Here the CDR3 DNA reads TGTGCCAGCAGTGAATGGAGCTATAGCAATCAGCCCCAGCATTTT.

This clone appeared once. The chain's CDR3 is CASSDGGDTIYF. DNA of the CDR3: TGCGCCAGCAGTGACGGGGGAGACACCATATATTTT. The chain couples TRBV10-1 to TRBJ1-3; D perhaps matches TRBD1 (5 bases). V lost 3 bases, J lost 8 bases, and 8 bases lay in between. The germline CDR1 and CDR2 sequences are WNHNN and SYGVQD (reference sequence). The CDR3 covers 12 residues.

This clone was observed a single time. The chain carries TRBV28 and TRBJ1-3; no definite D call. The CDR3 length is 14 residues. V was pared by 4 bases and J by 4 bases, with 11 bases between. Germline values: CDR1 MDHEN, CDR2 SYDVKM. CDR3 DNA sequence: TGTGCCAGCAGTTCGACGACATCAGGAAACACCATATATTTT. It specifies CASSSTTSGNTIYF. The full variable domain, its missing parts supplied by reference TRBV28 and TRBJ1-3, is DVKVTQSSRYLVKRTGEKVFLECVQDMDHENMFWYRQDPGLGLRLIYFSYDVKMKEKGDIPEGYSVSREKKERFSLILESASTNQTSMYLCASSSTTSGNTIYFGEGSWLTVV.

This chain connects TRBV9 to TRBJ2-1; TRBD2 is a possible D gene (7 bases). The CDR3 contains 18 residues. The V gene lost 0 bases and the J gene lost 2 bases, with 18 bases spanning the gap. Germline-derived CDR1 and CDR2 are SGDLS and YYNGEE. In DNA, the CDR3 is TGTGCCAGCAGCGTAGTAGGGGGAATGGCGGGGGCCTACAATGAGCAGTTCTTC. Protein product: CASSVVGGMAGAYNEQFF.

This chain links TRBV28 with TRBJ2-7; perhaps TRBD1 as D (6 bases). This CDR3 has 14 residues. Trimming pared 8 bases from V and 0 bases from J, leaving 14 bases between. Per the germline V gene, CDR1 is MDHEN and CDR2 is SYDVKM. The CDR3 is CASGGISGSYEQYF. The CDR3 DNA sequence: TGTGCCAGCGGGGGCATTTCGGGCTCCTACGAGCAGTACTTC.

This clone was found a few times. The chain links TRBV6-5 to TRBJ1-5, with TRBD1 matching over 7 bases. The ends lost 0 bases at V and 9 bases at J; junction bases unmatched: 8. The CDR3 sequence is 15 residues long. Germline lookup yields CDR1 MNHEY and CDR2 SVGAGI. The CDR3 coding sequence is TGTGCCAGCAGTTACTCGGGACAGCGAAGGTGGCCCCAGCATTTT. Its protein product is CASSYSGQRRWPQHF.

This chain uses TRBV2 with TRBJ2-3; D gene uncertain. The CDR3 length is 14 residues. The germline V gene encodes CDR1 SNHLY and CDR2 FYNNEI. V was trimmed by 3 bases and J by 3 bases, leaving 10 bases between them. The CDR3 DNA sequence: TGTGCCAGCAGTGACAGTCGATCGACAGATACGCAGTATTTT. Its translation: CASSDSRSTDTQYF.

The sample holds a few counts of this clone. This sequence joins TRBV14 and TRBJ2-2; D is possibly TRBD1 (6 bases). The CDR3 covers 15 residues. Germline CDR1 reads SGHDN; CDR2 reads FVKESK. V was pared by 4 bases and J by 6 bases, with 15 bases between. CDR3 loop: CASSLVAGAPGELFF. Written as DNA, the CDR3 is TGTGCCAGCAGCCTTGTTGCAGGGGCCCCCGGGGAGCTGTTTTTT.

The rearrangement uses TRBV7-3 and TRBJ2-3; a weak D match, TRBD1 (5 bases). CDR3 size: 14 residues. V lost 2 bases, J lost 4 bases, and 10 bases lay in between. Germline-derived CDR1 and CDR2 are SGHTA and FQGTGA. The CDR3 DNA reads as TGTGCCAGCAGCTTAGGAGCAGGGTCAGATACGCAGTATTTT. This translates into CASSLGAGSDTQYF.

This clone was recorded only once. CDR3 nucleotides: TGTGCCAGCAGCTTAGAACAAACTAGCGGGGGGAGAGAGACCCAGTACTTC. It is translated as CASSLEQTSGGRETQYF. The chain carries TRBV7-2 and TRBJ2-5; TRBD2 matches at 12 bases. The CDR3 runs 17 residues. Germline assignment: CDR1 SGHTA and CDR2 FQGNSA. The junction had 7 bases not matched to a gene; V was cut back by 1 base and J by 4 bases. The full variable domain, its missing parts supplied by reference TRBV7-2 and TRBJ2-5, is GAGVSQSPSNKVTEKGKDVELRCDPISGHTALYWYRQSLGQGLEFLIYFQGNSAPDKSGLPSDRFSAERTGGSVSTLTIQRTQQEDSAVYLCASSLEQTSGGRETQYFGPGTRLLVL.

The CDR3 DNA reads as TGTGCCAGTAGTAACCAGGGGGCCAGGGAGACCCAGTACTTC. Its protein product is CASSNQGARETQYF. The rearrangement links TRBV19 to TRBJ2-5, with 8 bases lining up with TRBD1. Germline assignment: CDR1 LNHDA and CDR2 SQIVND (reference sequence). The CDR3 runs to 14 residues. The junction had 6 bases not matched to a gene; V was cut back by 4 bases and J by 5 bases.